This T cell receptor beta chain was recovered during a study of vaccination effects on CD4 cells after COVID-19. This clone appeared once. Antigen specificity is unknown. Trimming took 7 bases from V and 0 from J, leaving 12 bases between them. This CDR3 comprises 15 residues. From germline, CDR1 is LNHDA and CDR2 SQIVND (reference sequence). Using immunoSEQ multiplex PCR, the repertoire was profiled, and TCRdb retains in-frame clones only, with some absent. Of tens of thousands of clones listed, more than 60% are singletons. After less than twelve days in culture, the CD4+ T cells were isolated. This TCR derives from a human donor who received a COVID-19 vaccine. The V gene is TRBV19, the J gene TRBJ1-4; D unclear. Sequenced here: CD4+ T cells from PBMCs cultured without peptide, sampled before COVID-19 vaccination. CDR3 bases: TGTGCCAGTACCGGTGGAGTAACAACTAATGAAAAACTGTTTTTT. Translation: CASTGGVTTNEKLFF. Using reference TRBV19 and TRBJ1-4 for the parts outside the CDR3, the full variable domain is DGGITQSPKYLFRKEGQNVTLSCEQNLNHDAMYWYRQDPGQGLRLIYYSQIVNDFQKGDIAEGYSVSREKKESFPLTVTSAQKNPTAFYLCASTGGVTTNEKLFFGSGTQLSVL.